The T cell receptor beta chain under discussion was sequenced for a study of T cell responses to AZD1222 COVID-19 vaccine. The protocol was immunoSEQ multiplex PCR, while the TCRdb copy is restricted to in-frame clones and leaves out a portion. This table holds over 150,000 clones, roughly 90% found once. V lost 8 bases, J lost 5 bases, and 6 bases lay in between. The CDR3 runs 11 residues. The sequence derives from an adult in good health. The chain has TRBV12-3 or TRBV12-4 and TRBJ2-2, with D uncertain. Sequencing used peripheral blood, obtained on day 0 of AZD1222 vaccination. Here the CDR3 reads CASQQTGELFF. CDR3 nucleotide sequence: TGTGCCAGCCAACAGACCGGGGAGCTGTTTTTT.